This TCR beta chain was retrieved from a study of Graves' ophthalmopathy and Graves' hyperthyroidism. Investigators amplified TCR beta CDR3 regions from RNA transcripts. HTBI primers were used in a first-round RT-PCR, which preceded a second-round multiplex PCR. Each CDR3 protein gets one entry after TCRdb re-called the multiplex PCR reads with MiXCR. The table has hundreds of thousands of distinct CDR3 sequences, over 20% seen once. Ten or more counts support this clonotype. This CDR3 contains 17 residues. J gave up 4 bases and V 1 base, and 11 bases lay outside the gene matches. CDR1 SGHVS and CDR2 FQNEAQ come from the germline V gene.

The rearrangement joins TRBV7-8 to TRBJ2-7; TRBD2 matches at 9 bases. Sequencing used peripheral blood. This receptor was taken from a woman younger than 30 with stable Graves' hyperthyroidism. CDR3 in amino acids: CASSLVLPGTSRYEQYF. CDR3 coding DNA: TGTGCCAGCAGCTTAGTCCTACCCGGGACTAGCAGATACGAGCAGTACTTC.